A selection of T cell receptor beta chains follows, all from one sample in a study of T cell repertoires in cytomegalovirus infection. MiXCR was run by TCRdb on the reads, yielding one entry per CDR3 protein. The data show a few hundred thousand distinct CDR3 sequences, with 15% to 20% seen just once and roughly 45% held by the top ten. Sample: CD8+ T cells from PBMCs. These receptors originate from a human donor in good health (CMV status not recorded). Some clones in this sample may be carry-over from other donors' samples. CDR3s include the opening cysteine and the closing phenylalanine or tryptophan. A D gene is named only where the DNA matches it firmly. Some rows have no size entry. The others give once, few or many, or a class for an expanded clone.

>TRBV29-1|-|20|TRBD2|TRBJ2-3
TGCAGCGTTGAAGATCTAGGACTAGCGGAGGGGTCGCCTAGCACAGATACGCAGTATTTT
CSVEDLGLAEGSPSTDTQYF
>TRBV28|many|13|-|TRBJ2-5
TGTGCCAGCAGTTTAAGGGGCCGAGAGACCCAGTACTTC
CASSLRGRETQYF
>TRBV7-2|many|13|-|TRBJ2-7
TGTGCCAGCAGCTATACAGGGTCCTACGAGCAGTACTTC
CASSYTGSYEQYF
>TRBV7-9|many|15|-|TRBJ2-7
TGTGCCAGCAGCTCAGATGGGGACGGTTCCTACGAGCAGTACTTC
CASSSDGDGSYEQYF
>TRBV29-1|few|14|-|TRBJ1-2
TGCAGCGTTGAAGGGGAGACAGCCGCCTATGGCTACACCTTC
CSVEGETAAYGYTF
>TRBV2|-|15|-|TRBJ2-3
TGTGCCAGCCGATTTGGGGGAGTGGTCACAGATACGCAGTATTTT
CASRFGGVVTDTQYF
>TRBV20-1|-|14|TRBD1|TRBJ1-2
TGCAGTGCTAGGCCAAGGGGGCGCCACTATGGCTACACCTTC
CSARPRGRHYGYTF
>TRBV10-3|many|11|-|TRBJ2-7
TGTGCCTCCAGGGGCTGGTACGAGCAGTACTTC
CASRGWYEQYF
>TRBV7-9|-|14|-|TRBJ2-7
TGTGCCAGCGGACCCCCGATGGTCTCGGGAGAGCAGTACTTC
CASGPPMVSGEQYF
>TRBV28|few|15|-|TRBJ2-4
TGTGCCAGCAGTCCAAGCGAGGGGGCCAAAAACATTCAGTACTTC
CASSPSEGAKNIQYF
>TRBV25-1|-|11|-|TRBJ2-1
TGTGCCAGCAGGTTCAGGGAATTGCAGTTCTTC
CASRFRELQFF
>TRBV20-1|-|13|TRBD1|TRBJ1-2
TGCAGTGGGAGGGACAGGGTGGGCTATGGCTACACCTTC
CSGRDRVGYGYTF
>TRBV28|many|14|TRBD1|TRBJ2-3
TGTGCCAGCAGTTTAAGGGACAGAGGAAATACGCAGTATTTT
CASSLRDRGNTQYF
>TRBV11-3|-|14|-|TRBJ2-1
TGTGCCAGCAGCTCCCCGCAGGATGGCAATGAGCAGTTCTTC
CASSSPQDGNEQFF
>TRBV20-1|-|13|-|TRBJ2-7
TGCAGTGCTAGAGGCGGACAGTTCTACGAGCAGTACTTC
CSARGGQFYEQYF
>TRBV29-1|few|17|TRBD1|TRBJ2-6
TGCAGCGTATCCCGGGGACAGGGAATCTCTGGGGCCAACGTCCTGACTTTC
CSVSRGQGISGANVLTF
>TRBV28|many|16|TRBD2|TRBJ2-5
TGTGCCAGCAGCCTTTTAGCGGGGACGGGGGCGGAGACCCAGTACTTC
CASSLLAGTGAETQYF
>TRBV6-2/TRBV6-3|-|13|-|TRBJ1-6
TGTGCCACACTGCCGGGCCTTACATCACCCCTCCACTTT
CATLPGLTSPLHF
>TRBV14|few|14|-|TRBJ2-7
TGTGCCAGCAGCCAAGGGGCTACAGGGCACGAGCAGTACTTC
CASSQGATGHEQYF
>TRBV2|-|13|-|TRBJ2-3
TGTGCCAGCGCAGGCGGTTTCACAGATACGCAGTATTTT
CASAGGFTDTQYF
>TRBV7-6|-|15|-|TRBJ2-1
TGTGCCAGCAGCCCGACAGGGCGGGGGGACAATGAGCAGTTCTTC
CASSPTGRGDNEQFF
>TRBV4-1|-|14|-|TRBJ2-1
TGCGCCAGCAGTCCTGGGGCCCACCTCGATGAGCAGTTCTTC
CASSPGAHLDEQFF
>TRBV7-9|few|16|-|TRBJ1-2
TGTGCCAGCAGTACCCAGGCAGGAGCTCGGATATATGGCTACACCTTC
CASSTQAGARIYGYTF
>TRBV19|many|14|TRBD1|TRBJ1-2
TGTGCCAGTAGTATAGGAAAGACAGGGATCGGCTACACCTTC
CASSIGKTGIGYTF
>TRBV11-1|many|17|TRBD1|TRBJ1-1
TGTGCCAGCAGCTTCTCCGGGACAGGGCCTCTGATGGCTGAAGCTTTCTTT
CASSFSGTGPLMAEAFF
>TRBV29-1|few|16|-|TRBJ2-3
TGCAGCTCGGCATTCCCGACAGCCGAAAGCACAGATACGCAGTATTTT
CSSAFPTAESTDTQYF
>TRBV29-1|-|12|-|TRBJ2-3
TGCAGCGTTCCGGGGGGCGGAGGTACGCAGTATTTT
CSVPGGGGTQYF
>TRBV6-6|-|13|TRBD1|TRBJ1-1
TGTGCCAGCAGTCTACAGGGGGCGAATAGAGCTTTCTTT
CASSLQGANRAFF
>TRBV7-9|many|15|TRBD2|TRBJ2-7
TGTGCCAGCAGCGTAGCGGGGGGGAATTCCTACGAGCAGTACTTC
CASSVAGGNSYEQYF